The rows below give T cell receptor beta chains drawn from one sample of a study of cytomegalovirus exposure and HLA in healthy donors. Data came from immunoSEQ multiplex PCR; TCRdb stores just in-frame clones and leaves some out. This table holds 150,000 to 200,000 clones, 84% found once. The sample was PBMCs. Receptors originate from a boy younger than 18 in good health and CMV-seronegative. Each CDR3 is given with its conserved first and last residue. The D gene is left open where the match is weak. Expanded clones are given a class, and other clones once, few, many or no size at all.

D gene: NA
CDR3 length: 15
J gene: TRBJ2-5
V gene: TRBV2
clone size: NA
CDR3 DNA: TGTGCCAGCAGTGCTAGACAGCCTCTGGTGGAGACCCAGTACTTC
CDR3 protein: CASSARQPLVETQYF

D gene: TRBD1
CDR3 length: 15
J gene: TRBJ1-1
V gene: TRBV9
clone size: NA
CDR3 DNA: TGTGCCAGCAGCCCTCCGACAGGGGGGGGCACTGAAGCTTTCTTT
CDR3 protein: CASSPPTGGGTEAFF

D gene: TRBD1
CDR3 length: 16
J gene: TRBJ2-2
V gene: TRBV12-5
clone size: few
CDR3 DNA: TGTGCTAGTGGTTTGGTACAGGGGGCAGGAACCGGGGAGCTGTTTTTT
CDR3 protein: CASGLVQGAGTGELFF

D gene: TRBD1
CDR3 length: 16
J gene: TRBJ1-6
V gene: TRBV9
clone size: NA
CDR3 DNA: TGTGCCAGCAGCTTAGGGGGAGACAGGGGTAATTCACCCCTCCACTTT
CDR3 protein: CASSLGGDRGNSPLHF

D gene: NA
CDR3 length: 15
J gene: TRBJ1-3
V gene: TRBV2
clone size: NA
CDR3 DNA: TGTGCCAGCAGTGAAGGGGCAGGGCTTGGAAACACCATATATTTT
CDR3 protein: CASSEGAGLGNTIYF

D gene: NA
CDR3 length: 12
J gene: TRBJ1-1
V gene: TRBV10-2
clone size: NA
CDR3 DNA: TGCGCCACCAAGGAGGGGGGGACTGAAGCTTTCTTT
CDR3 protein: CATKEGGTEAFF

D gene: NA
CDR3 length: 14
J gene: TRBJ2-2
V gene: TRBV5-4
clone size: NA
CDR3 DNA: TGTGCCAGCCGGGGGAGCGGTTCCACCGGGGAGCTGTTTTTT
CDR3 protein: CASRGSGSTGELFF

D gene: NA
CDR3 length: 15
J gene: TRBJ1-6
V gene: TRBV14
clone size: NA
CDR3 DNA: TGTGCCAGCAGCCTACGAACAGAAAGGGGTTCACCCCTCCACTTT
CDR3 protein: CASSLRTERGSPLHF

D gene: TRBD1
CDR3 length: 16
J gene: TRBJ1-2
V gene: TRBV28
clone size: once
CDR3 DNA: TGTGCCAGCACAATTTCAGGGACAGGGGTATTTGGTGGCTACACCTTC
CDR3 protein: CASTISGTGVFGGYTF

D gene: TRBD1
CDR3 length: 14
J gene: TRBJ1-1
V gene: TRBV6-1
clone size: NA
CDR3 DNA: TGTGCCAGCCCCGGAACAGGGGTAGCCACTGAAGCTTTCTTT
CDR3 protein: CASPGTGVATEAFF

D gene: NA
CDR3 length: 11
J gene: TRBJ1-1
V gene: TRBV2
clone size: few
CDR3 DNA: TGTGCCAGCAGTGATCCGGGGGAAGCTTTCTTT
CDR3 protein: CASSDPGEAFF

D gene: NA
CDR3 length: 16
J gene: TRBJ1-4
V gene: TRBV4-1
clone size: NA
CDR3 DNA: TGCGCCAGCAGCCACCTAACGGGGGTTTCGACTGAAAAACTGTTTTTT
CDR3 protein: CASSHLTGVSTEKLFF

D gene: TRBD1
CDR3 length: 12
J gene: TRBJ2-1
V gene: TRBV29-1
clone size: once
CDR3 DNA: TGCAGCGTTATGACAGGGGGAAATGAGCAGTTCTTC
CDR3 protein: CSVMTGGNEQFF

D gene: NA
CDR3 length: 17
J gene: TRBJ2-6
V gene: TRBV5-1
clone size: NA
CDR3 DNA: TGCGCCAGCAGCTTGGGCAGGATGGCCTCTGGGGCCAACGTCCTGACTTTC
CDR3 protein: CASSLGRMASGANVLTF

D gene: TRBD1
CDR3 length: 17
J gene: TRBJ1-5
V gene: TRBV5-5
clone size: NA
CDR3 DNA: TGTGCCAGCAGCTTGGCCCGGACAGGGGTTACTAATCAGCCCCAGCATTTT
CDR3 protein: CASSLARTGVTNQPQHF

D gene: NA
CDR3 length: 17
J gene: TRBJ2-6
V gene: TRBV5-4
clone size: NA
CDR3 DNA: TGTGCCAGCAGCGGTGGGGAGATTATCTCTGGGGCCAACGTCCTGACTTTC
CDR3 protein: CASSGGEIISGANVLTF

D gene: NA
CDR3 length: 11
J gene: TRBJ1-2
V gene: TRBV6-5
clone size: NA
CDR3 DNA: TGTGCCAGCAAAAGGGGGGGAGGCTACACCTTC
CDR3 protein: CASKRGGGYTF

D gene: TRBD1
CDR3 length: 16
J gene: TRBJ1-1
V gene: TRBV27
clone size: NA
CDR3 DNA: TGTGCCAGCAGTTTAGGGACAGGGTGTGGGAACACTGAAGCTTTCTTT
CDR3 protein: CASSLGTGCGNTEAFF

D gene: TRBD1
CDR3 length: 15
J gene: TRBJ1-4
V gene: TRBV2
clone size: once
CDR3 DNA: TGTGCCAGCGCGGACCCAGGACAGGTTAATGAAAAACTGTTTTTT
CDR3 protein: CASADPGQVNEKLFF

D gene: NA
CDR3 length: 14
J gene: TRBJ1-1
V gene: TRBV27
clone size: once
CDR3 DNA: TGTGCCAGCAGTTTATCCAAGGCGGGCACTGAAGCTTTCTTT
CDR3 protein: CASSLSKAGTEAFF

D gene: NA
CDR3 length: 15
J gene: TRBJ1-3
V gene: TRBV6-5
clone size: NA
CDR3 DNA: TGTGCCAGCGGTCTGGGGGGGGCGCCTGGAAACACCATATATTTT
CDR3 protein: CASGLGGAPGNTIYF

D gene: TRBD1
CDR3 length: 13
J gene: TRBJ1-5
V gene: TRBV2
clone size: NA
CDR3 DNA: TGTGCCAGGGGACAGGGGTCCGGACAGCCCCAGCATTTT
CDR3 protein: CARGQGSGQPQHF

D gene: TRBD1
CDR3 length: 12
J gene: TRBJ2-1
V gene: TRBV30
clone size: NA
CDR3 DNA: TGTGCCTGGAGCAGGGGGAGCAATGAGCAGTTCTTC
CDR3 protein: CAWSRGSNEQFF

D gene: NA
CDR3 length: 13
J gene: TRBJ1-2
V gene: TRBV19
clone size: NA
CDR3 DNA: TGTGCCAGTAGTATTCATGAGGAGGCTTACGGCACCTTC
CDR3 protein: CASSIHEEAYGTF

D gene: NA
CDR3 length: 15
J gene: TRBJ2-1
V gene: TRBV2
clone size: NA
CDR3 DNA: TGTGCCAGCAGTTTCTACCCGAGCTCCTACAATGAGCAGTTCTTC
CDR3 protein: CASSFYPSSYNEQFF

D gene: TRBD1
CDR3 length: 14
J gene: TRBJ1-5
V gene: TRBV5-1
clone size: few
CDR3 DNA: TGCGCCAGCAGCTACGGGACAGGGAATCAGCCCCAGCATTTT
CDR3 protein: CASSYGTGNQPQHF

D gene: NA
CDR3 length: 13
J gene: TRBJ2-7
V gene: TRBV30
clone size: NA
CDR3 DNA: TGTGCCTGGGGAGGACAGACGCGGTACGAGCAGTACTTC
CDR3 protein: CAWGGQTRYEQYF

D gene: NA
CDR3 length: 17
J gene: TRBJ1-1
V gene: TRBV5-6
clone size: NA
CDR3 DNA: TGTGCCAGCAGCGGGTATGGGGGGGAAGAAATAAACACTGAAGCTTTCTTT
CDR3 protein: CASSGYGGEEINTEAFF

D gene: TRBD2
CDR3 length: 15
J gene: TRBJ2-1
V gene: TRBV6-6
clone size: few
CDR3 DNA: TGTGCCATACAGGATACTAGCGGGAGATTCAATGAGCAGTTCTTC
CDR3 protein: CAIQDTSGRFNEQFF

D gene: NA
CDR3 length: 13
J gene: TRBJ2-3
V gene: TRBV6-5
clone size: few
CDR3 DNA: TGTGCCAGCAGCCCACAGGAAACAGATACGCAGTATTTT
CDR3 protein: CASSPQETDTQYF

D gene: TRBD2
CDR3 length: 16
J gene: TRBJ2-2
V gene: TRBV15
clone size: NA
CDR3 DNA: TGTGCCACCAGCCGTTTAGCGGGAGTAGATACCGGGGAGCTGTTTTTT
CDR3 protein: CATSRLAGVDTGELFF

D gene: NA
CDR3 length: 18
J gene: TRBJ2-6
V gene: TRBV4-3
clone size: NA
CDR3 DNA: TGCGCCAGCAGCCAAGATTGGAGCACCGGATCTGGGGCCAACGTCCTGACTTTC
CDR3 protein: CASSQDWSTGSGANVLTF

D gene: TRBD2
CDR3 length: 14
J gene: TRBJ2-7
V gene: TRBV6-5
clone size: NA
CDR3 DNA: TGTGCCACCTTTCCCCTCCGGGACTACTACGAGCAGTACTTC
CDR3 protein: CATFPLRDYYEQYF

D gene: TRBD1
CDR3 length: 15
J gene: TRBJ1-2
V gene: TRBV6-6
clone size: few
CDR3 DNA: TGTGCCAGTCTTGCGAGGGGGCATTACACCTATGGCTACACCTTC
CDR3 protein: CASLARGHYTYGYTF

D gene: NA
CDR3 length: 12
J gene: TRBJ1-2
V gene: TRBV27
clone size: NA
CDR3 DNA: TGTGCCAGCAGGGGAGTTGGTTATGGCTACACCTTC
CDR3 protein: CASRGVGYGYTF

D gene: TRBD1
CDR3 length: 16
J gene: TRBJ1-1
V gene: TRBV7-2
clone size: NA
CDR3 DNA: TGTGCCAGCAGACCAGACAGGGGGCGGGAGGACACTGAAGCTTTCTTT
CDR3 protein: CASRPDRGREDTEAFF

D gene: TRBD2
CDR3 length: 15
J gene: TRBJ2-7
V gene: TRBV29-1
clone size: NA
CDR3 DNA: TGCAGCGTTGTCCTAGCGGGAGCGCCCTTATACGAGCAGTACTTC
CDR3 protein: CSVVLAGAPLYEQYF

D gene: TRBD2
CDR3 length: 13
J gene: TRBJ2-1
V gene: TRBV11-2
clone size: NA
CDR3 DNA: TGTGCCAGCATAGCGGGGGGAGACAATGAGCAGTTCTTC
CDR3 protein: CASIAGGDNEQFF

D gene: TRBD1
CDR3 length: 14
J gene: TRBJ2-7
V gene: TRBV27
clone size: once
CDR3 DNA: TGTGCCAGCAGTTTGATGGGACAGAAGAACGAGCAGTACTTC
CDR3 protein: CASSLMGQKNEQYF

D gene: NA
CDR3 length: 14
J gene: TRBJ2-7
V gene: TRBV9
clone size: NA
CDR3 DNA: TGTGCCAGCAGTGTAGACAGACCAGGGGCCGAGCAGTACTTC
CDR3 protein: CASSVDRPGAEQYF

D gene: NA
CDR3 length: 16
J gene: TRBJ2-7
V gene: TRBV4-3
clone size: NA
CDR3 DNA: TGCGCCAGCAGCCAAGAGCGGGGCACCCTGGCCTACGAGCAGTACTTC
CDR3 protein: CASSQERGTLAYEQYF

D gene: NA
CDR3 length: 14
J gene: TRBJ1-1
V gene: TRBV29-1
clone size: NA
CDR3 DNA: TGCAGCGTTGCGATCTCCTTAACGGTAACTGAAGCTTTCTTT
CDR3 protein: CSVAISLTVTEAFF

D gene: TRBD2
CDR3 length: 14
J gene: TRBJ2-7
V gene: TRBV11-2
clone size: NA
CDR3 DNA: TGTGCCAGCAGCCTACTAGCGGGGGGCTACGAGCAGTACTTC
CDR3 protein: CASSLLAGGYEQYF

D gene: NA
CDR3 length: 15
J gene: TRBJ1-1
V gene: TRBV2
clone size: NA
CDR3 DNA: TGTGCCAGCAGTGAAGATAGGACAGCGAACACTGAAGCTTTCTTT
CDR3 protein: CASSEDRTANTEAFF

D gene: NA
CDR3 length: 15
J gene: TRBJ2-5
V gene: TRBV7-6
clone size: once
CDR3 DNA: TGTGCCAGCAGCTTTAGCACGGGGAATCAAGAGACCCAGTACTTC
CDR3 protein: CASSFSTGNQETQYF

D gene: TRBD2
CDR3 length: 15
J gene: TRBJ2-7
V gene: TRBV9
clone size: NA
CDR3 DNA: TGTGCCAGCAGCCCACTTGCGGGGGGGTTCTACGAGCAGTACTTC
CDR3 protein: CASSPLAGGFYEQYF

D gene: NA
CDR3 length: 16
J gene: TRBJ2-7
V gene: TRBV27
clone size: NA
CDR3 DNA: TGTGCCAGCAGTTTATTGGGCGGGGCCTTATCCTACGAGCAGTACTTC
CDR3 protein: CASSLLGGALSYEQYF

D gene: NA
CDR3 length: 17
J gene: TRBJ1-1
V gene: TRBV5-1
clone size: NA
CDR3 DNA: TGCGCCAGCAGCTTGGAAAGTGGTGGGACACTTCGCACTGAAGCTTTCTTT
CDR3 protein: CASSLESGGTLRTEAFF

D gene: NA
CDR3 length: 13
J gene: TRBJ1-2
V gene: TRBV2
clone size: NA
CDR3 DNA: TGTGCCAGCAGCGTCGGACGGGGCTATGGCTACACCTTC
CDR3 protein: CASSVGRGYGYTF

D gene: TRBD1
CDR3 length: 14
J gene: TRBJ2-7
V gene: TRBV9
clone size: NA
CDR3 DNA: TGTGCCAGCAGCGCCTGGGACAGGGCGCACGAGCAGTACTTC
CDR3 protein: CASSAWDRAHEQYF

D gene: TRBD1
CDR3 length: 15
J gene: TRBJ2-7
V gene: TRBV7-8
clone size: NA
CDR3 DNA: TGTGCCAGCAGCGGTAGACAGGGGGCGAGCTACGAGCAGTACTTC
CDR3 protein: CASSGRQGASYEQYF

D gene: NA
CDR3 length: 12
J gene: TRBJ2-7
V gene: TRBV29-1
clone size: NA
CDR3 DNA: TGCAGCGTTCGGGACTCCTTCTACGAGCAGTACTTC
CDR3 protein: CSVRDSFYEQYF

D gene: NA
CDR3 length: 12
J gene: TRBJ2-3
V gene: TRBV19
clone size: NA
CDR3 DNA: TGTGCCAGTAGTGAACTCGGGGATACGCAGTATTTT
CDR3 protein: CASSELGDTQYF

D gene: NA
CDR3 length: 18
J gene: TRBJ1-1
V gene: TRBV13
clone size: NA
CDR3 DNA: TGTGCCAGCAGCTTCCAGACAGCAGGAAAACCCATGAACACTGAAGCTTTCTTT
CDR3 protein: CASSFQTAGKPMNTEAFF

D gene: TRBD2
CDR3 length: 16
J gene: TRBJ2-3
V gene: TRBV7-9
clone size: NA
CDR3 DNA: TGTGCCAGCAGCCTCCTTAGCGGGACCAGGACAGATACGCAGTATTTT
CDR3 protein: CASSLLSGTRTDTQYF

D gene: NA
CDR3 length: 11
J gene: TRBJ2-4
V gene: TRBV6-6
clone size: few
CDR3 DNA: TGTGCCATCTCGGTTGAAAACATTCAGTACTTC
CDR3 protein: CAISVENIQYF

D gene: TRBD1
CDR3 length: 18
J gene: TRBJ2-6
V gene: TRBV6-1
clone size: once
CDR3 DNA: TGTGCCAGCAGTGGATACAGGGGAATAGGGCCTGGGGCCAACGTCCTGACTTTC
CDR3 protein: CASSGYRGIGPGANVLTF

D gene: TRBD2
CDR3 length: 16
J gene: TRBJ2-1
V gene: TRBV6-5
clone size: NA
CDR3 DNA: TGTGCCAGCAGTTACGCCCTAGCGGGCTCCTACAATGAGCAGTTCTTC
CDR3 protein: CASSYALAGSYNEQFF

D gene: NA
CDR3 length: 13
J gene: TRBJ1-1
V gene: TRBV4-1
clone size: NA
CDR3 DNA: TGCGCCAGCAGCCTGACCCGGGACACTGAAGCTTTCTTT
CDR3 protein: CASSLTRDTEAFF

D gene: TRBD1
CDR3 length: 13
J gene: TRBJ1-2
V gene: TRBV12-5
clone size: NA
CDR3 DNA: TGTGCTAGTGGTTTTACAGGGGCCGGCGGCTACACCTTC
CDR3 protein: CASGFTGAGGYTF